This TCR beta chain originates from a study of blood T cells in healthy people across ages. Study background: When template switching was applied, about one barcoded beta molecule was captured per two T cells.

Whole-study findings and limits: Donors of long life had a larger count of naive CD4+ cells and greater diversity than aged donors.

Notes on this clonotype: As yet, its antigen is unknown.

The use of a sample-barcoded 5' primer and a J-beta primer mix characterized a second PCR of roughly 6 to 11 cycles. Every sample produced at least 3 million CDR3-containing paired-end reads. Using its own MiXCR run on the 5' RACE reads, TCRdb lists one record per CDR3 protein. The sample shows about 830,000 distinct CDR3 sequences, around two thirds of them seen only once. The CDR3 is made up of 17 amino acids. V was clipped by 6 bases and J by 7 bases; unmatched bases: 16. Germline V gene data show CDR1 as SNHLY and CDR2 as FYNNEI. The sequence derives from a man in his thirties or forties in good health. Sequenced material: blood. The chain links TRBV2 to TRBJ2-1, with 9 bases lining up with TRBD1. CDR3 region: CASRGPQIGTGWNEQFF. The CDR3 DNA sequence: TGTGCCAGCAGGGGGCCTCAGATAGGGACAGGGTGGAATGAGCAGTTCTTC.